This T cell receptor beta chain was obtained from a study of human T cells and chemical hapten exposure. This clonotype was counted many times. The target antigen is unknown. Indicated time point: pre-sensitization, week 0. Treatment reported: therapeutic diphenylcyclopropenone sensitization with weekly scalp DPC. Each donor was an alopecia patient between 18 and 70 years of age who qualified for DPC. Unfractionated whole blood was the source of the extracted total RNA. TCRdb processed the RACE reads anew with MiXCR; each CDR3 protein has one entry. Of about 250,000 distinct CDR3 sequences listed, about 7.7% are singletons. The study's findings and limits: Once DPC sensitization occurred, TCRs above 1 in 1000 frequency showed no change.

With 1 base removed from V and 1 base from J, the gap between germline ends came to 13 bases. The CDR3 length is 15 residues. Germline V gene data show CDR1 as DFQATT and CDR2 as SNEGSKA (reference sequence). The sequencing here drew on whole blood, taken in connection with sensitization to the hapten diphenylcyclopropenone (DPC). V is TRBV20-1 and J is TRBJ1-1, with a weak D call TRBD1 (5 bases). This TCR derives from a man in his late teens or twenties with alopecia areata. Some clones in this sample may be carry-over from other donors' samples. DNA for the CDR3: TGCAGTGCTAGAGTGGGACCCCGAGGGAACACTGAAGCTTTCTTT. Encoded protein: CSARVGPRGNTEAFF.